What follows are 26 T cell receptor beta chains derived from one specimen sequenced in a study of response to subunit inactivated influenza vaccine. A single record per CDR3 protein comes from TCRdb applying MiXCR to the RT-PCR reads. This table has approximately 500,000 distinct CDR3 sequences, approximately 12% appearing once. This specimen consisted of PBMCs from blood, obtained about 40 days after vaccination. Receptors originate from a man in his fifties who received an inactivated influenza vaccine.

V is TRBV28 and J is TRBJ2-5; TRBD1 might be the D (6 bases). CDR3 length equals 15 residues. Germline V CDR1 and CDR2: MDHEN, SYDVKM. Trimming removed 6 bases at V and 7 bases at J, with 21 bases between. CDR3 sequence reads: CASSGAGTQFGTQYF. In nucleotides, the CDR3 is TGTGCCAGCAGCGGTGCCGGGACACAATTCGGGACCCAGTACTTC.

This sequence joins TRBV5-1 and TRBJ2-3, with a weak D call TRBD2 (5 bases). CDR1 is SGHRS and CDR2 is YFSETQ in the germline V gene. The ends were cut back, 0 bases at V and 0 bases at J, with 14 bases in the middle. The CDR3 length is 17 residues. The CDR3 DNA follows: TGCGCCAGCAGCTTGGCCCTAGCAGGAACTAGCACAGATACGCAGTATTTT. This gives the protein CASSLALAGTSTDTQYF.

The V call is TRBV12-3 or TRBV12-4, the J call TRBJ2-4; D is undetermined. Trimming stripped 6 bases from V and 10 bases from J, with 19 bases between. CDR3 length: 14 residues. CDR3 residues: CASSEDRSAYIQYF. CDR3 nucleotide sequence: TGTGCCAGCAGCGAAGATCGATCTGCATATATTCAGTACTTC.

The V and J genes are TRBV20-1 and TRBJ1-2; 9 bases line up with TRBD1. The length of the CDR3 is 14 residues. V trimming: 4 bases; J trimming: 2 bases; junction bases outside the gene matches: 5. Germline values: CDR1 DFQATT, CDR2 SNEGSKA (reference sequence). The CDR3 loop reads CSATEGTGNYGYTF. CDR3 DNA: TGCAGTGCTACTGAGGGGACAGGGAACTATGGCTACACCTTC.

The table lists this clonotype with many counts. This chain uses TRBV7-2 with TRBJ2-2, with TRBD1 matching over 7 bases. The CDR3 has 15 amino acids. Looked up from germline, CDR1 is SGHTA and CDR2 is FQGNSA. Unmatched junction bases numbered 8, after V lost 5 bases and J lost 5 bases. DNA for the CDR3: TGTGCCAGCAGCCTGCGACAGGGTTGGACCGGGGAGCTGTTTTTT. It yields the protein CASSLRQGWTGELFF.

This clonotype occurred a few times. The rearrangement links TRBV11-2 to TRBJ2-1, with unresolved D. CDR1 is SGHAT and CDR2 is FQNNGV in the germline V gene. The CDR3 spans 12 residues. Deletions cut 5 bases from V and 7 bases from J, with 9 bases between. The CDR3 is CASSPLQNEQFF. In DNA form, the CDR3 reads TGTGCCAGCAGCCCTCTGCAGAATGAGCAGTTCTTC.

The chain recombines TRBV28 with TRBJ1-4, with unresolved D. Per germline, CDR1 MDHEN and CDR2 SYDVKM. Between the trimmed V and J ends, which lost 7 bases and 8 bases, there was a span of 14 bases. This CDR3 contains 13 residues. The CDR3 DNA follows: TGTGCCAGCAAGGAGACTTTGGGAGAAAAACTGTTTTTT. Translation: CASKETLGEKLFF. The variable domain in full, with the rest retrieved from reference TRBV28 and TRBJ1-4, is DVKVTQSSRYLVKRTGEKVFLECVQDMDHENMFWYRQDPGLGLRLIYFSYDVKMKEKGDIPEGYSVSREKKERFSLILESASTNQTSMYLCASKETLGEKLFFGSGTQLSVL.

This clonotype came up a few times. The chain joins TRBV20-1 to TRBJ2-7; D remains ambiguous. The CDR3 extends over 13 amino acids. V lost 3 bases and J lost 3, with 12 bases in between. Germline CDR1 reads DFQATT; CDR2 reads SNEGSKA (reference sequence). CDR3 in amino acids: CSASPDRLYEQYF. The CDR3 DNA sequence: TGCAGTGCTAGTCCGGACCGCCTCTACGAGCAGTACTTC.

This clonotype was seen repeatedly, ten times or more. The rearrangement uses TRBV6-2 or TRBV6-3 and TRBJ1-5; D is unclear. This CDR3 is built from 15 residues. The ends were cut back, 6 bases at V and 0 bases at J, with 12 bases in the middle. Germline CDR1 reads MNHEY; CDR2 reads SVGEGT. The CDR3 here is CASRRGQHSNQPQHF. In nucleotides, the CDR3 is TGTGCCAGCAGAAGAGGGCAACATAGCAATCAGCCCCAGCATTTT.

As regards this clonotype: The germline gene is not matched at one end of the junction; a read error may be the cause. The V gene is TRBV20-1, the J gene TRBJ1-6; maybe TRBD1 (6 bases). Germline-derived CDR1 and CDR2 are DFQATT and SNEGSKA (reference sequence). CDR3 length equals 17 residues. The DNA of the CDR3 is TGCTGTGCTAGAGGTGAAGGGGGACCCTCAAGCCGATCACCCCTCCACTTT. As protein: CCARGEGGPSSRSPLHF.

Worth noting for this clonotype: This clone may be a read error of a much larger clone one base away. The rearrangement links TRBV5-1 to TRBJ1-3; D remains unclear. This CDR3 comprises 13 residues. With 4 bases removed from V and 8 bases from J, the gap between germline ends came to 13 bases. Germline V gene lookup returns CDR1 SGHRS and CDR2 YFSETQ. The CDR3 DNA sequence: TGCGCCAGCAGCCCCCAGCAGCTGGACACCATATATTTT. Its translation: CASSPQQLDTIYF.

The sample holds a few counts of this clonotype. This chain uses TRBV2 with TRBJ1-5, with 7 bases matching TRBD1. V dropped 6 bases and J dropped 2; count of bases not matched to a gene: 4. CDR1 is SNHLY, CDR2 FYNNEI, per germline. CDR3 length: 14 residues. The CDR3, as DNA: TGTGCCAGCAGCACAGGGGTTGGCAATCAGCCCCAGCATTTT. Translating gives CASSTGVGNQPQHF.

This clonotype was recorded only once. The CDR3 sequence is CASSQDHGYGEQYF. The CDR3 DNA follows: TGCGCCAGCAGCCAAGATCATGGGTACGGCGAGCAGTACTTC. This chain joins TRBV4-3 and TRBJ2-7; D not resolved. Trimming removed 0 bases at V and 6 bases at J, with 12 bases between. The CDR3 runs 14 residues. Germline-derived CDR1 and CDR2 are LGHNA and YSLEER.

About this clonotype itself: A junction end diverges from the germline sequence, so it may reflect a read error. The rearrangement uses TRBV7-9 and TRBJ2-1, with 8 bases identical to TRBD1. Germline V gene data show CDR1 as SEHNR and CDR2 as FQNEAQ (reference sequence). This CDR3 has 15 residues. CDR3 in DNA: TGTGCCAGCAGCTCGGACAGGGTCTCCCACAATGAGCAGTTCTTC. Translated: CASSSDRVSHNEQFF.

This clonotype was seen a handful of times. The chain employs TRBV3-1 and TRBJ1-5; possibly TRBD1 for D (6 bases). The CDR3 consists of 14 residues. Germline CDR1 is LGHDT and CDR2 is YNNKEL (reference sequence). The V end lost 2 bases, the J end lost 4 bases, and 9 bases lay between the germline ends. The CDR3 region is CASSQPGANQPQHF. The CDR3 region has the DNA TGTGCCAGCAGCCAACCAGGGGCTAATCAGCCCCAGCATTTT.

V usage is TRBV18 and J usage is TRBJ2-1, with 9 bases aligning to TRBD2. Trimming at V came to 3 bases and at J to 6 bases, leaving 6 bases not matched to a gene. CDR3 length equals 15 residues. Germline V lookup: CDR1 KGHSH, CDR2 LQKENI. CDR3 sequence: CASSPFSGRGNEQFF. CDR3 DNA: TGTGCCAGCTCACCCTTTAGCGGGAGAGGCAATGAGCAGTTCTTC.

CDR3 in DNA: TGTGCCAGCAGCTTAGATCCCCAGGGTGTCTATGGCTACACCTTC. This encodes CASSLDPQGVYGYTF. This sequence joins TRBV11-2 and TRBJ1-2, with D tentatively TRBD1 (5 bases). Germline CDR1 and CDR2: SGHAT and FQNNGV. The CDR3 is 15 amino acids. Trimming removed 0 bases from V and 4 bases from J, with 12 bases in between.

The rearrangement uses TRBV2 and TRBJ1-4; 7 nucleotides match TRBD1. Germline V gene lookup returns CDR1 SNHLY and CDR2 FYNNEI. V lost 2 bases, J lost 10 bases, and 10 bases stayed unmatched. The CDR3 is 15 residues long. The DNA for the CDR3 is TGTGCCAGCAGTGAACGGGGCAGGGGGATCCGAAAACTGTTTTTT. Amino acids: CASSERGRGIRKLFF.

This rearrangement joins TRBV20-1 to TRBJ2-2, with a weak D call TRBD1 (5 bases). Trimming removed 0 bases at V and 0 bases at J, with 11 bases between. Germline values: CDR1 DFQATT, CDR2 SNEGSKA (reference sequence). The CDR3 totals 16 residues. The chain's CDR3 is CSARETGRTNTGELFF. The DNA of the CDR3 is TGCAGTGCTAGAGAAACAGGACGCACGAACACCGGGGAGCTGTTTTTT.

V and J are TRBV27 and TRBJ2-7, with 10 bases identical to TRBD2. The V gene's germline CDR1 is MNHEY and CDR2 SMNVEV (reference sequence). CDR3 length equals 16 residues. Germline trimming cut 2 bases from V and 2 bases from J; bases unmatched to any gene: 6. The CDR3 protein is CASSLRGLAFTYEQYF. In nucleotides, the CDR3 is TGTGCCAGCAGTTTAAGGGGACTAGCGTTCACCTACGAGCAGTACTTC.

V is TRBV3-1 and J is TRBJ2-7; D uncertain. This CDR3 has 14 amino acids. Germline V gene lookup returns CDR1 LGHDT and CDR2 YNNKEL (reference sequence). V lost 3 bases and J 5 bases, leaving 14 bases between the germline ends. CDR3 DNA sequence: TGTGCCAGCAGCCAGTTTCCCGGGTCCGACGAGCAGTACTTC. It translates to CASSQFPGSDEQYF.

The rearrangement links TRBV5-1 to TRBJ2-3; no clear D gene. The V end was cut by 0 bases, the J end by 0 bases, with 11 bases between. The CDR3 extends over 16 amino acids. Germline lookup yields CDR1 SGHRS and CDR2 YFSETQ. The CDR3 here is CASSLAGASSTDTQYF. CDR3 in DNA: TGCGCCAGCAGCTTGGCCGGAGCCTCTAGCACAGATACGCAGTATTTT.

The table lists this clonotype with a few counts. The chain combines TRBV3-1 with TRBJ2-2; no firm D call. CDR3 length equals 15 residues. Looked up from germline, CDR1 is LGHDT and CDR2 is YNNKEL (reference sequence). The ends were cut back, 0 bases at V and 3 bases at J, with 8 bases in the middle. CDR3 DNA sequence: TGTGCCAGCAGCCAAGATTATGGTTACACCGGGGAGCTGTTTTTT. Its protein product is CASSQDYGYTGELFF.

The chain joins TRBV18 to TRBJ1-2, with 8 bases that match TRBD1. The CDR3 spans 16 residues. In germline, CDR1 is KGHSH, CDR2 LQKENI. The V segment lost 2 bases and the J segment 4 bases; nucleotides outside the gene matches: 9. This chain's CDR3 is CASSPIIAGGGYGYTF. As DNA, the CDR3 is TGTGCCAGCTCACCAATTATCGCAGGGGGCGGCTATGGCTACACCTTC. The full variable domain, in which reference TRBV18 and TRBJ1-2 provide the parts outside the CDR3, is NAGVMQNPRHLVRRRGQEARLRCSPMKGHSHVYWYRQLPEEGLKFMVYLQKENIIDESGMPKERFSAEFPKEGPSILRIQQVVRGDSAAYFCASSPIIAGGGYGYTFGSGTRLTVV.

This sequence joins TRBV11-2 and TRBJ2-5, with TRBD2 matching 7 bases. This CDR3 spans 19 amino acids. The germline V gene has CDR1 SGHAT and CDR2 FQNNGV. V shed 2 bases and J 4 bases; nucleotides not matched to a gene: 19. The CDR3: CASSLWPFKRRGRLETQYF. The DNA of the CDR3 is TGTGCCAGCAGCTTATGGCCCTTTAAGAGGCGGGGGAGATTAGAGACCCAGTACTTC.

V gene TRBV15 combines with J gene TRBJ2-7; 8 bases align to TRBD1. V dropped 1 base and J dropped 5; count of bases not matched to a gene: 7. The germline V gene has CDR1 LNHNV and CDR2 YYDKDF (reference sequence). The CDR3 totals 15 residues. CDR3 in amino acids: CATSRGRGRWDEQYF. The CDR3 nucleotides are TGTGCCACCAGCAGAGGCAGGGGGCGATGGGACGAGCAGTACTTC.